The 12 T cell receptor beta chains in this list originate from one sample, sequenced in a study of shared clonotypes between healthy human individuals. Naivety among CD8 cells was defined by CD45RO negativity and positive CCR7 selection, thereby excluding terminally differentiated effector memory CD45RA+ cells. The data were produced by immunoSEQ multiplex PCR, yet TCRdb's version contains in-frame clones alone and is incomplete. The repertoire holds hundreds of thousands of clones, with approximately 96% as singletons. Specimen: naive CD8+ T cells sorted from blood. These receptors originate from a woman in her thirties in good health.

This chain connects TRBV29-1 to TRBJ2-1; 10 bases line up with TRBD1. CDR1 is SQVTM and CDR2 is ANQGSEA in the germline V gene. The CDR3 has 14 residues. J lost 2 bases, V lost 6 bases, and 4 bases had no gene match. In nucleotides, the CDR3 is TGCAGCGTACCGGGACAGGGGCCCTACAATGAGCAGTTCTTC. Translating it yields CSVPGQGPYNEQFF.

The table lists this clone with a count of one. This chain joins TRBV19 and TRBJ1-5; no firm D call. Germline assignment: CDR1 LNHDA and CDR2 SQIVND (reference sequence). The CDR3 has 15 residues. Trimming removed 9 bases at V and 2 bases at J, with 17 bases between. CDR3 residues: CASDPGGNGNQPQHF. DNA for the CDR3: TGTGCCAGCGACCCCGGAGGGAATGGCAATCAGCCCCAGCATTTT.

The chain employs TRBV4-2 and TRBJ1-1; the D gene is possibly TRBD1 (6 bases). This CDR3 comprises 16 residues. The ends were cut back, 4 bases at V and 6 bases at J, with 21 bases in the middle. From germline, CDR1 is LGHNA and CDR2 YNFKEQ. The CDR3 is CASSPRGVDLRAEAFF. The CDR3 nucleotides read TGTGCCAGCAGCCCTAGGGGGGTGGACCTGAGAGCTGAAGCTTTCTTT.

This chain uses TRBV10-3 with TRBJ2-7; 8 bases agree with TRBD2. The CDR3 extends over 14 amino acids. V shed 6 bases and J 2 bases; nucleotides not matched to a gene: 6. Germline loops: CDR1 ENHRY, CDR2 SYGVKD. CDR3 bases: TGTGCCATCAGGGGAGCGGGAGCAACCTACGAGCAGTACTTC. Translated: CAIRGAGATYEQYF.

This chain connects TRBV5-1 to TRBJ1-1, with D perhaps TRBD1 (5 bases). CDR3 length: 16 residues. V lost 5 bases and J 3 bases, leaving 20 bases between the germline ends. CDR1 is SGHRS, CDR2 YFSETQ, per germline. The DNA for the CDR3 is TGCGCCAGCAGGTTGCCCGGTGGGGACTTGCACACTGAAGCTTTCTTT. This sequence encodes CASRLPGGDLHTEAFF.

The chain is built from TRBV13 and TRBJ2-2; D gene ambiguous. Germline CDR1 is PRHDT and CDR2 is FYEKMQ (reference sequence). Trimming shortened V by 0 bases and J by 0 bases, and 5 bases separated the two germline ends. This CDR3 comprises 15 residues. The CDR3 region is CASSLGQANTGELFF. The CDR3 region has the DNA TGTGCCAGCAGCTTAGGGCAAGCGAACACCGGGGAGCTGTTTTTT.

V is TRBV9 and J is TRBJ2-3; 7 positions agree with TRBD1. Germline CDR1 is SGDLS and CDR2 is YYNGEE. The CDR3 totals 14 residues. V lost 4 bases to trimming and J lost 0 bases; unmatched junction nucleotides: 2. CDR3 protein: CASSWDSSTDTQYF. In DNA form, the CDR3 reads TGTGCCAGCAGCTGGGACAGCAGCACAGATACGCAGTATTTT.

V and J are TRBV5-5 and TRBJ2-7; D possibly corresponds to TRBD2 (6 bases). The CDR3 runs to 15 residues. CDR1 and CDR2 (germline): SGHKS, YYEKEE (reference sequence). The ends were cut back, 0 bases at V and 0 bases at J, with 10 bases in the middle. The CDR3 protein is CASSLAGTGSYEQYF. Here the CDR3 DNA reads TGTGCCAGCAGCTTGGCCGGGACTGGCTCCTACGAGCAGTACTTC.

V is TRBV27 and J is TRBJ2-3; the match to TRBD2 covers 9 bases. The length of the CDR3 is 15 residues. Germline loops: CDR1 MNHEY, CDR2 SMNVEV (reference sequence). The V and J ends lost 6 bases and 4 bases, in that order; junction bases with no gene match: 8. The CDR3 spells CASSYSGSPADTQYF. The CDR3 DNA sequence: TGTGCCAGCAGCTATAGCGGGAGCCCCGCAGATACGCAGTATTTT.

The chain links TRBV7-8 to TRBJ2-7, with 7 bases identical to TRBD2. Looked up from germline, CDR1 is SGHVS and CDR2 is FQNEAQ. The CDR3 has 15 amino acids. V trimming: 2 bases; J trimming: 4 bases; junction bases outside the gene matches: 8. The CDR3 loop is CASSLKWEGRYEQYF. DNA for the CDR3: TGTGCCAGCAGCTTAAAATGGGAGGGCCGGTACGAGCAGTACTTC. The full variable domain, in which reference TRBV7-8 and TRBJ2-7 provide the parts outside the CDR3, is GAGVSQSPRYKVAKRGQDVALRCDPISGHVSLFWYQQALGQGPEFLTYFQNEAQLDKSGLPSDRFFAERPEGSVSTLKIQRTQQEDSAVYLCASSLKWEGRYEQYFGPGTRLTVT.

The chain has TRBV29-1 and TRBJ2-7; D tentatively reads TRBD1 or TRBD2 (6 bases each). CDR3 size: 13 residues. Trimming pared 7 bases from V and 3 bases from J, leaving 16 bases between. CDR1 is SQVTM and CDR2 is ANQGSEA in the germline V gene. Written as DNA, the CDR3 is TGCAGCGGTGGTGGGGGGCGGAACTACGAGCAGTACTTC. Protein sequence: CSGGGGRNYEQYF.

In this sample, this clone turned up once. CDR3 coding DNA: TGTGCCAGCAGTTCCCGACTATTTGATACGCAGTATTTT. Its translation: CASSSRLFDTQYF. This chain links TRBV27 with TRBJ2-3; tentative D call: TRBD2 (5 bases). Germline V CDR1 and CDR2: MNHEY, SMNVEV (reference sequence). This CDR3 is 13 amino acids long. Trimming removed 4 bases at V and 6 bases at J, with 11 bases between.